Listed here are 25 T cell receptor beta chains from one sample, sequenced in a study of blood T cell repertoires in COVID-19. The method was immunoSEQ multiplex PCR; TCRdb's version includes in-frame clones alone and lacks a portion of them. The sample shows approximately 390,000 clones, around 87% of them seen only once. Sequenced material: peripheral blood. The origin of the receptors is a man aged 18-30 years with active or convalescent COVID-19.

CDR3 region: CASSIDSVQPQHF. In DNA, the CDR3 is TGTGCCAGTAGTATTGACTCGGTTCAGCCCCAGCATTTT. The genes are TRBV19 and TRBJ1-5, with D uncertain. CDR1 is LNHDA and CDR2 is SQIVND in the germline V gene (reference sequence). V lost 3 bases to trimming and J lost 6 bases, with 9 bases between them. The CDR3 sequence is 13 residues long.

V gene TRBV6-5 combines with J gene TRBJ2-1; 8 bases fit TRBD1. Trimming took 5 bases from V and 5 from J; bases not matched to a gene: 8. Germline V CDR1 and CDR2: MNHEY, SVGAGI. This CDR3 is built from 15 residues. This chain's CDR3 is CASSLRTGFDNEQFF. The CDR3 coding sequence is TGTGCCAGCAGTCTCCGGACAGGGTTTGACAATGAGCAGTTCTTC.

The J gene is TRBJ2-1, the V gene TRBV5-1; the match to TRBD1 covers 7 bases. Unmatched junction bases numbered 11, after V lost 4 bases and J lost 4 bases. The length of the CDR3 is 16 residues. Germline V CDR1 and CDR2: SGHRS, YFSETQ. This CDR3 reads CASSPQTGPGYNEQFF. The CDR3 DNA reads TGCGCCAGCAGCCCACAGACAGGGCCTGGGTACAATGAGCAGTTCTTC.

The chain links TRBV7-8 to TRBJ1-2; no firm D call. Germline CDR1 reads SGHVS; CDR2 reads FQNEAQ. Trimming shortened V by 5 bases and J by 2 bases, and 12 bases separated the two germline ends. The CDR3 sequence is 14 residues long. The CDR3 loop reads CASSPGPLNYGYTF. The CDR3 nucleotides are TGTGCCAGCAGCCCGGGTCCCCTAAACTATGGCTACACCTTC.

This sequence joins TRBV27 and TRBJ2-2, with 7 bases lining up with TRBD2. There are 12 residues in the CDR3. Germline values: CDR1 MNHEY, CDR2 SMNVEV (reference sequence). Germline trimming cut 6 bases from V and 7 bases from J; bases unmatched to any gene: 2. In nucleotides, the CDR3 is TGTGCCAGCAGCAGCGGGGTCGGGGAGCTGTTTTTT. This encodes CASSSGVGELFF.

The J gene is TRBJ1-2, the V gene TRBV19; weak D call: TRBD1 (5 bases). This CDR3 has 13 residues. Looked up from germline, CDR1 is LNHDA and CDR2 is SQIVND (reference sequence). Trimming pared 6 bases from V and 4 bases from J, leaving 12 bases between. This chain's CDR3 is CASRNRTPYGYTF. CDR3 in DNA: TGTGCCAGTAGGAACAGGACCCCCTATGGCTACACCTTC.

The chain is built from TRBV2 and TRBJ2-7, with 9 bases identical to TRBD1. J gave up 7 bases and V 3 bases, and 10 bases lay outside the gene matches. The CDR3 spans 15 residues. The germline V gene encodes CDR1 SNHLY and CDR2 FYNNEI. The DNA for the CDR3 is TGTGCCAGCAGTGATGAGGGGACAGGGCGGAATGAGCAGTACTTC. Translated: CASSDEGTGRNEQYF.

The rearrangement uses TRBV5-1 and TRBJ2-1; TRBD1 matches 8 bases. V was clipped by 4 bases and J by 8 bases; unmatched bases: 11. Germline assignment: CDR1 SGHRS and CDR2 YFSETQ. The CDR3 extends over 15 amino acids. The CDR3 region is CASSPFGQGIDEQFF. CDR3 DNA: TGCGCCAGCAGCCCTTTCGGACAGGGAATCGATGAGCAGTTCTTC.

The CDR3 spells CASSPPGGNTEAFF. The CDR3 bases are TGTGCCAGCAGCCCACCTGGAGGGAACACTGAAGCTTTCTTT. This chain links TRBV7-2 with TRBJ1-1; no definite D call. The V and J ends lost 5 bases and 1 base respectively, with 11 bases between them. The CDR3 runs to 14 residues. Per the germline V gene, CDR1 is SGHTA and CDR2 is FQGNSA.

The V and J genes are TRBV4-2 and TRBJ2-5; 11 positions match TRBD2. The junction had 20 bases not matched to a gene; V was cut back by 1 base and J by 4 bases. Germline loops: CDR1 LGHNA, CDR2 YNFKEQ. The CDR3 is 21 amino acids. CDR3 protein: CASSQASTSGSRGPIRETQYF. The CDR3 region has the DNA TGTGCCAGCAGCCAAGCATCAACTAGCGGGAGTCGGGGACCAATCAGAGAGACCCAGTACTTC.

The chain employs TRBV18 and TRBJ2-7, with D perhaps TRBD1 (5 bases). Per germline, CDR1 KGHSH and CDR2 LQKENI. The CDR3 runs 14 residues. The V end lost 3 bases, the J end lost 3 bases, and 12 bases lay between the germline ends. CDR3 nucleotide sequence: TGTGCCAGCTCACCGGGGCAGTTCTACTACGAGCAGTACTTC. This gives the protein CASSPGQFYYEQYF.

V gene TRBV3-1 (or the pseudogene TRBV3-2) combines with J gene TRBJ2-7, with D perhaps matching TRBD2 (5 bases). Germline V CDR1 and CDR2: LGHDT, YNNKEL (reference sequence). Trimming cost V 1 base and J 5 bases, with 12 bases left between them. This CDR3 comprises 14 residues. This CDR3 is CASSQVLARDEQYF. CDR3 coding DNA: TGTGCCAGCAGCCAAGTCTTAGCGAGGGACGAGCAGTACTTC.

This clone has just one count. As DNA, the CDR3 is TGTGCCAGCACCCAGGCCAGGGCTCAAACTGGTCCCCAGTACTTC. Protein product: CASTQARAQTGPQYF. The V and J genes are TRBV18 and TRBJ2-5; maybe TRBD1 (5 bases). There are 15 residues in the CDR3. Trimming left V 8 bases short and J 9 bases short, with 25 bases between. CDR1 and CDR2 (germline): KGHSH, LQKENI. The full variable domain, rest sourced from reference TRBV18 and TRBJ2-5, is NAGVMQNPRHLVRRRGQEARLRCSPMKGHSHVYWYRQLPEEGLKFMVYLQKENIIDESGMPKERFSAEFPKEGPSILRIQQVVRGDSAAYFCASTQARAQTGPQYFGPGTRLLVL.

The chain couples TRBV5-8 to TRBJ2-1; D is perhaps TRBD1 (7 bases). This CDR3 has 16 amino acids. Deletions cut 0 bases from V and 0 bases from J, with 10 bases between. Germline loops: CDR1 SGHTS, CDR2 YDEGEE. The CDR3 DNA sequence: TGTGCCAGCAGCTTGGGCGGGGACAGCTCCTACAATGAGCAGTTCTTC. It specifies CASSLGGDSSYNEQFF.

The chain uses TRBV7-6 and TRBJ1-5, with D possibly matching TRBD1 (5 bases). Per the germline V gene, CDR1 is SGHVS and CDR2 is FNYEAQ. Trimming left V 0 bases short and J 6 bases short, with 12 bases between. This CDR3 is 15 amino acids long. The CDR3 reads CASSLAGGGSQPQHF. The CDR3 DNA follows: TGTGCCAGCAGCTTAGCCGGGGGTGGCAGTCAGCCCCAGCATTTT.

The rearrangement joins TRBV5-1 to TRBJ2-1; D might be TRBD2 (6 bases). The CDR3 runs 14 residues. V was clipped by 4 bases and J by 6 bases, with 14 bases between them. Per the germline V gene, CDR1 is SGHRS and CDR2 is YFSETQ. CDR3 sequence reads: CASSPGESGNEQFF. In nucleotides, the CDR3 is TGCGCCAGCAGCCCGGGGGAGAGCGGCAATGAGCAGTTCTTC.

The genes are TRBV6-5 and TRBJ1-2; D unresolved. Trimming cost V 6 bases and J 6 bases, with 8 bases left between them. The CDR3 length is 11 residues. Germline-derived CDR1 and CDR2 are MNHEY and SVGAGI. The DNA for the CDR3 is TGTGCCAGCAGCGGGTGGGATGGCTACACCTTC. Amino acid sequence: CASSGWDGYTF.

J is TRBJ1-1 and V is TRBV27; 8 bases map to TRBD1. V shed 2 bases and J 6 bases; nucleotides not matched to a gene: 2. The CDR3 is 13 residues long. Germline values: CDR1 MNHEY, CDR2 SMNVEV (reference sequence). Written as DNA, the CDR3 is TGTGCCAGCAGTTTAAGGGACAGGCCTGAAGCTTTCTTT. It encodes CASSLRDRPEAFF.

CDR3 in DNA: TGTGCCATCAGTCGACGTGAGGGGGCAGGGTCCTACGAGCAGTACTTC. Translated, it gives CAISRREGAGSYEQYF. The chain links TRBV10-3 to TRBJ2-7; 7 bases match TRBD1. CDR1 and CDR2 from the germline V gene are ENHRY and SYGVKD. This CDR3 region has 16 residues. The V gene end was trimmed by 5 bases and the J gene end by 1 base; junction bases not matched to a gene: 11.

This clone was detected a few times. The rearrangement joins TRBV6-1 to TRBJ1-4; 7 nucleotides agree with TRBD1. The CDR3 consists of 16 residues. Germline trimming cut 2 bases from V and 4 bases from J; bases unmatched to any gene: 7. CDR1 and CDR2 from the germline V gene are MNHNS and SASEGT. The CDR3: CASSERPGQVNEKLFF. The CDR3 nucleotides are TGTGCCAGCAGTGAACGTCCCGGACAGGTTAATGAAAAACTGTTTTTT.

V usage is TRBV20-1 and J usage is TRBJ2-7, with unresolved D. CDR1 and CDR2 from the germline V gene are DFQATT and SNEGSKA (reference sequence). This CDR3 is built from 10 residues. The CDR3 coding sequence is TGCATGCCCGCTGAGGACGAGCAGTACTTC. The encoded protein is CMPAEDEQYF.

V is TRBV11-2 and J is TRBJ1-2, with 11 bases fitting TRBD1. CDR1 is SGHAT, CDR2 FQNNGV, per germline. The ends lost 7 bases at V and 8 bases at J; junction bases unmatched: 15. The length of the CDR3 is 16 residues. CDR3 protein: CASINLGTGGLGGYTF. DNA for the CDR3: TGTGCCAGCATCAACTTGGGGACAGGGGGTTTGGGCGGCTACACCTTC.

The rearrangement links TRBV18 to TRBJ1-1, with D unclear. Between the trimmed V and J ends, which lost 6 bases and 8 bases, there was a span of 13 bases. The CDR3 length is 12 residues. Germline lookup yields CDR1 KGHSH and CDR2 LQKENI. In nucleotides, the CDR3 is TGTGCCAGCTCCCCTGGACTTCCCGAAGCTTTCTTT. It translates to CASSPGLPEAFF.

CDR3 sequence (DNA): TGTGCCAGCAGTTACCTAGGTGGCACTGAAGCTTTCTTT. It encodes CASSYLGGTEAFF. The V call is TRBV6-5, the J call TRBJ1-1; D is uncertain. The CDR3 sequence is 13 residues long. Germline V lookup: CDR1 MNHEY, CDR2 SVGAGI. Trimming pared 2 bases from V and 4 bases from J, leaving 8 bases between.

J is TRBJ2-7 and V is TRBV6-5; D is unresolved. The CDR3 has 14 residues. Trimming took off 6 bases at V and 2 bases at J, with 14 bases between the two ends. Germline-derived CDR1 and CDR2 are MNHEY and SVGAGI. CDR3 loop: CASRSRSQTYEQYF. DNA for the CDR3: TGTGCCAGCAGGAGTAGGAGTCAAACCTACGAGCAGTACTTC.